The next 11 T cell receptor beta chains were all read from a single sample in a study of CD8+CD57+ T cells in acquired aplastic anemia. CDR3 and TCR beta VDJ profiling relied on genomic DNA as the template. MiXCR, run by TCRdb on the reads, gives a single entry per CDR3 protein. The table shows fewer than 200,000 distinct CDR3 sequences, with around 45% occurring only once. Sequenced sample: sorted CD4+, CD8+, or CD8+CD57+ T cells (not recorded which) from PBMCs. These receptors were taken from a human donor in good health.

The chain joins TRBV29-1 to TRBJ2-1; unclear D gene. Germline-derived CDR1 and CDR2 are SQVTM and ANQGSEA. Trimming shortened V by 5 bases and J by 7 bases, and 15 bases separated the two germline ends. There are 13 residues in the CDR3. The CDR3 is CSVFLLRWNEQFF. As DNA, the CDR3 is TGCAGCGTTTTTTTACTTCGGTGGAATGAGCAGTTCTTC.

The chain uses TRBV15 and TRBJ2-1, with a weak D call TRBD2 (6 bases). CDR1 is LNHNV and CDR2 is YYDKDF in the germline V gene (reference sequence). V shed 0 bases and J shed 0 bases, with 6 bases lying between them. CDR3 size: 15 residues. CDR3 sequence reads: CATSRERGSYNEQFF. The CDR3 DNA reads as TGTGCCACCAGCAGAGAGCGGGGCTCCTACAATGAGCAGTTCTTC.

Only a few counts were recorded for this clonotype. Since a much larger clone is just one base distant, this may be a read error. The CDR3 coding sequence is TGTGCCGGCAGCCTAAGGGGGTGGTCGGCAGATACGCAGTATTTT. Translated, it gives CAGSLRGWSADTQYF. This chain uses TRBV7-3 with TRBJ2-3, with D perhaps TRBD1 (6 bases). The CDR3 extends over 15 amino acids. Germline V gives CDR1 SGHTA, CDR2 FQGTGA.

This clonotype was counted many times. J is TRBJ2-7 and V is TRBV20-1, with TRBD1 identical over 8 bases. V dropped 3 bases and J dropped 2; count of bases not matched to a gene: 6. The CDR3 extends over 14 amino acids. Germline lookup yields CDR1 DFQATT and CDR2 SNEGSKA (reference sequence). CDR3 sequence (DNA): TGCAGTGCTAGTGAGACAGGGGTCCCCTACGAGCAGTACTTC. As protein: CSASETGVPYEQYF.

This clonotype has a count of ten or more. This chain links TRBV20-1 with TRBJ2-7; 9 bases match TRBD2. This CDR3 is 17 amino acids long. Per the germline V gene, CDR1 is DFQATT and CDR2 is SNEGSKA (reference sequence). Trimming took 0 bases from V and 3 from J; bases not matched to a gene: 12. CDR3 DNA: TGCAGTGCTAGAGATTTTGCGGGGGGGGGACACATCTACGAGCAGTACTTC. Translated, it gives CSARDFAGGGHIYEQYF.

With regard to this clonotype: This may stem from a read error, because a much larger clone lies one nucleotide away. This rearrangement joins TRBV3-1 to TRBJ1-1; no definite D call. Germline V gene sequence: CDR1 LGHDT, CDR2 YNNKEL (reference sequence). This CDR3 spans 11 amino acids. The CDR3 DNA follows: TGTGCCTGCAGCCTACAAGCGAGTGTTTTCTTT. It codes for CACSLQASVFF.

This chain joins TRBV28 and TRBJ2-5; TRBD2 agrees at 11 bases. After removal of 5 bases from V and 3 bases from J, the junction contained 5 bases not matched to a gene. This CDR3 has 15 amino acids. The germline gives CDR1 MDHEN, CDR2 SYDVKM. The CDR3 is CASSRRLAGKETQYF. The CDR3 DNA follows: TGTGCCAGCAGTCGGCGACTAGCGGGAAAAGAGACCCAGTACTTC.

As regards this clonotype: Possible read error: a much larger clone is one base away. A read error is likely, as this CDR3 ends without the conserved phenylalanine or tryptophan. V gene TRBV5-1 combines with J gene TRBJ1-3; a weak D match, TRBD1 (6 bases). Germline-derived CDR1 and CDR2 are SGHRS and YFSETQ. This CDR3 has 16 amino acids. Trimming took off 0 bases at V and 0 bases at J, with 10 bases between the two ends. The CDR3: CASSLGTVNSGNTIYL. The CDR3 coding sequence is TGCGCCAGCAGCTTGGGGACAGTGAACTCTGGAAACACCATATATCTT.

Turning to this clonotype: A read error is possible here, since a much larger clone lies one base away. The chain couples TRBV9 to TRBJ2-2; D could derive from TRBD1 or TRBD2 (5 bases each). V was clipped by 4 bases and J by 4 bases, with 17 bases between them. Germline V lookup: CDR1 SGDLS, CDR2 YYNGEE. CDR3 length: 16 residues. The CDR3 DNA reads TGTGCCAGCAGCCCACGTTGGGGGTTAAGCACCGGGGAGCTGTTTTTT. Protein sequence: CASSPRWGLSTGELFF.

This clonotype has a count of ten or more. CDR3 coding DNA: TGTGCCAGCAGCCCTGGCGGGGTCTTGACCTACGAGCAGTACTTC. The encoded protein is CASSPGGVLTYEQYF. The rearrangement joins TRBV7-3 to TRBJ2-7, with a weak D call TRBD2 (6 bases). This CDR3 is 15 amino acids long. Germline CDR1 is SGHTA and CDR2 is FQGTGA. V shed 5 bases and J shed 2 bases, with 16 bases lying between them.

V is TRBV20-1 and J is TRBJ2-1; tentatively, D is TRBD2 (7 bases). Trimming removed 5 bases at V and 9 bases at J, with 17 bases between. This CDR3 comprises 13 residues. The germline V gene has CDR1 DFQATT and CDR2 SNEGSKA (reference sequence). The CDR3, as DNA: TGCAGTGCTGTAAGGGGGGGGGCTGTTGAGCAGTTCTTC. Residues: CSAVRGGAVEQFF.